These T cell receptor beta chains were read from a single sample in a study of CD8+ T cells in alopecia areata. This table comes from immunoSEQ multiplex PCR, and its TCRdb copy is limited to in-frame clones, with some not included. The data contain roughly 60,000 clones, roughly 46% of them seen just once; the ten biggest clones take up just over 50%. The material sequenced was NKG2D-low CD8+ T cells sorted from blood. The receptors were gathered from a human donor with alopecia areata. Both conserved end residues are part of each CDR3. The order of the fields is D gene, J gene, clone size, V gene, CDR3 DNA, CDR3 protein. D genes are given only for firm matches. Clone size, where shown, is once, few, many, or a class for clones that have expanded.

d_gene: .
j_gene: TRBJ1-1
abundance: .
v_gene: TRBV29-1
CDR3nt: TGCAGCGTCCGGCCGGTTGGGGCTGAAGCTTTCTTT
CDR3aa: CSVRPVGAEAFF

d_gene: .
j_gene: TRBJ1-1
abundance: .
v_gene: TRBV14
CDR3nt: TGTGCCAGCAGCTCAACGAGGAGGATGAACACTGAAGCTTTCTTT
CDR3aa: CASSSTRRMNTEAFF

d_gene: .
j_gene: TRBJ2-7
abundance: few
v_gene: TRBV29-1
CDR3nt: TGCAGCGTTGGTTCTGATGACGAGCAGTACTTC
CDR3aa: CSVGSDDEQYF

d_gene: TRBD2
j_gene: TRBJ2-1
abundance: .
v_gene: TRBV15
CDR3nt: TGTGCCACCAGCAGTGCGGGAGATCAATATAATGAGCAGTTCTTC
CDR3aa: CATSSAGDQYNEQFF

d_gene: TRBD1
j_gene: TRBJ2-5
abundance: few
v_gene: TRBV28
CDR3nt: TGTGCCAGCAGCCGGACAGGGGAACAGACCCAGTACTTC
CDR3aa: CASSRTGEQTQYF

d_gene: .
j_gene: TRBJ1-1
abundance: few
v_gene: TRBV7-9
CDR3nt: TGTGCCAGCAGCCATATTCCGGGGACTGAAGCTTTCTTT
CDR3aa: CASSHIPGTEAFF

d_gene: TRBD2
j_gene: TRBJ2-2
abundance: .
v_gene: TRBV6-5
CDR3nt: TGTGCCAGCAGTACTCAGGGAGGGGACACCGGGGAGCTGTTTTTT
CDR3aa: CASSTQGGDTGELFF

d_gene: .
j_gene: TRBJ2-7
abundance: .
v_gene: TRBV29-1
CDR3nt: TGCAGCGCGGAAGGCGGGACGCTCTACGAGCAGTACTTC
CDR3aa: CSAEGGTLYEQYF

d_gene: .
j_gene: TRBJ2-1
abundance: few
v_gene: TRBV7-8
CDR3nt: TGTGCCAGCAGCTTAGTAGGCCTGGGCTCCTACAATGAGCAGTTCTTC
CDR3aa: CASSLVGLGSYNEQFF

d_gene: TRBD2
j_gene: TRBJ2-1
abundance: .
v_gene: TRBV2
CDR3nt: TGTGCCAGCAATCCAGCGGGGGCCTACAATGAGCAGTTCTTC
CDR3aa: CASNPAGAYNEQFF

d_gene: .
j_gene: TRBJ1-2
abundance: few
v_gene: TRBV29-1
CDR3nt: TGCAGCGTTGAGGCCTATGGCTACACCTTC
CDR3aa: CSVEAYGYTF

d_gene: TRBD1
j_gene: TRBJ1-2
abundance: .
v_gene: TRBV5-1
CDR3nt: TGCGCCAGCAGCCCGGGGACAGGCTATGGCTACACCTTC
CDR3aa: CASSPGTGYGYTF

d_gene: TRBD2
j_gene: TRBJ2-3
abundance: .
v_gene: TRBV15
CDR3nt: TGTGCCACCAGCCGGGGGGACCAAACCAGCACAGATACGCAGTATTTT
CDR3aa: CATSRGDQTSTDTQYF

d_gene: .
j_gene: TRBJ2-5
abundance: .
v_gene: TRBV5-4
CDR3nt: TGTGCCAGCAGCGGCGGGACTTACCAAGAGACCCAGTACTTC
CDR3aa: CASSGGTYQETQYF

d_gene: TRBD2
j_gene: TRBJ2-1
abundance: .
v_gene: TRBV7-6
CDR3nt: TGTGCCAGCAGCTTGGTAGCGGGGGGACCTAGTGAGAATGAGCAGTTCTTC
CDR3aa: CASSLVAGGPSENEQFF

d_gene: .
j_gene: TRBJ2-5
abundance: once
v_gene: TRBV2
CDR3nt: TGTGCCACCCCAGGGCCCAGCATTGAGACCCAGTACTTC
CDR3aa: CATPGPSIETQYF

d_gene: TRBD1
j_gene: TRBJ2-7
abundance: .
v_gene: TRBV30
CDR3nt: TGTGCCTGGAGACCTTATACCGGGACAGGGGTTTACGAGCAGTACTTC
CDR3aa: CAWRPYTGTGVYEQYF

d_gene: .
j_gene: TRBJ2-3
abundance: once
v_gene: TRBV5-1
CDR3nt: TGCGCCAGCACCCCTGGCCCCGGGGGTGCAGATACGCAGTATTTT
CDR3aa: CASTPGPGGADTQYF

d_gene: TRBD1
j_gene: TRBJ1-2
abundance: .
v_gene: TRBV7-9
CDR3nt: TGTGCCAGCAGCACGACAGGGAGCGCTAACTATGGCTACACCTTC
CDR3aa: CASSTTGSANYGYTF

d_gene: .
j_gene: TRBJ2-7
abundance: few
v_gene: TRBV29-1
CDR3nt: TGCAGCGTTGAAGGGCGGGATTCCTACGAGCAGTACTTC
CDR3aa: CSVEGRDSYEQYF

d_gene: .
j_gene: TRBJ2-1
abundance: .
v_gene: TRBV19
CDR3nt: TGTGCCAGTAGAGGGTTCCCGAGCAATGAGCAGTTCTTC
CDR3aa: CASRGFPSNEQFF

d_gene: .
j_gene: TRBJ1-1
abundance: .
v_gene: TRBV5-6
CDR3nt: TGTGCCAGCAGCTTACAGGGCACTGAAGCTTTCTTT
CDR3aa: CASSLQGTEAFF

d_gene: .
j_gene: TRBJ2-1
abundance: .
v_gene: TRBV7-9
CDR3nt: TGTGCCAGCAGCTTAGGGGCCTACTACAATGAGCAGTTCTTC
CDR3aa: CASSLGAYYNEQFF

d_gene: .
j_gene: TRBJ1-1
abundance: .
v_gene: TRBV29-1
CDR3nt: TGCAGCGTTTACCCGGTCGTTTCGAACACTGAAGCTTTCTTT
CDR3aa: CSVYPVVSNTEAFF

d_gene: .
j_gene: TRBJ2-1
abundance: .
v_gene: TRBV4-3
CDR3nt: TGCGCCAGCAGCCGAGGGTTCCGATCCAATGAGCAGTTCTTC
CDR3aa: CASSRGFRSNEQFF

d_gene: .
j_gene: TRBJ2-1
abundance: .
v_gene: TRBV25-1
CDR3nt: TGTGCCAGCAGTGTGTCAGGGGGGTACAATGAGCAGTTCTTC
CDR3aa: CASSVSGGYNEQFF

d_gene: .
j_gene: TRBJ2-1
abundance: .
v_gene: TRBV14
CDR3nt: TGTGCCACCACTCCGGGGAACAATGAGCAGTTCTTC
CDR3aa: CATTPGNNEQFF

d_gene: .
j_gene: TRBJ2-1
abundance: .
v_gene: TRBV7-9
CDR3nt: TGTGCCAGCCGCGGCAATGAGCAGTTCTTC
CDR3aa: CASRGNEQFF

d_gene: TRBD1
j_gene: TRBJ2-1
abundance: few
v_gene: TRBV30
CDR3nt: TGTGCCTGGAACCCCGGACAGGGGGTTTTGAATGAGCAGTTCTTC
CDR3aa: CAWNPGQGVLNEQFF

d_gene: .
j_gene: TRBJ2-7
abundance: few
v_gene: TRBV13
CDR3nt: TGTGCCAGCAGTTTGTCCTGGGGTAGGCCCTACGAGCAGTACTTC
CDR3aa: CASSLSWGRPYEQYF

d_gene: .
j_gene: TRBJ2-5
abundance: .
v_gene: TRBV29-1
CDR3nt: TGCAGCGTTTATGCGGAGACCCAGTACTTC
CDR3aa: CSVYAETQYF

d_gene: TRBD2
j_gene: TRBJ2-3
abundance: once
v_gene: TRBV5-6
CDR3nt: TGTGCCAGCAGCTTGGAGACTAGCCTGGAAGATACGCAGTATTTT
CDR3aa: CASSLETSLEDTQYF

d_gene: .
j_gene: TRBJ1-4
abundance: few
v_gene: TRBV9
CDR3nt: TGTGCCAGCAGCGTCAGGGATGAAAAACTGTTTTTT
CDR3aa: CASSVRDEKLFF

d_gene: .
j_gene: TRBJ2-5
abundance: few
v_gene: TRBV7-9
CDR3nt: TGTGCCAGCAGCTTAGCGACTCGGCAAGAGACCCAGTACTTC
CDR3aa: CASSLATRQETQYF

d_gene: TRBD2
j_gene: TRBJ2-3
abundance: few
v_gene: TRBV4-3
CDR3nt: TGCGCCAGCAGCCAACTAGCGGGGACAGATACGCAGTATTTT
CDR3aa: CASSQLAGTDTQYF

d_gene: .
j_gene: TRBJ2-1
abundance: .
v_gene: TRBV7-3
CDR3nt: TGTGCCAGCAGCCTAGAGATAAGCTCCTACAATGAGCAGTTCTTC
CDR3aa: CASSLEISSYNEQFF

d_gene: TRBD2
j_gene: TRBJ2-1
abundance: .
v_gene: TRBV6-5
CDR3nt: TGTGCCAGCAGACCCCTAGCGGGGGGCTACAATGAGCAGTTCTTC
CDR3aa: CASRPLAGGYNEQFF

d_gene: .
j_gene: TRBJ2-3
abundance: .
v_gene: TRBV6-1
CDR3nt: TGTGCCAGCAGTCGGCCAAGGGCCGGCACAGATACGCAGTATTTT
CDR3aa: CASSRPRAGTDTQYF

d_gene: .
j_gene: TRBJ2-7
abundance: .
v_gene: TRBV27
CDR3nt: TGTGCCAGCAGTTTACAGGGGTCCTACGAGCAGTACTTC
CDR3aa: CASSLQGSYEQYF

d_gene: TRBD2
j_gene: TRBJ2-3
abundance: .
v_gene: TRBV4-3
CDR3nt: TGCGCCAGCAGCCAAGAAACTAGCGAAGATACGCAGTATTTT
CDR3aa: CASSQETSEDTQYF

d_gene: .
j_gene: TRBJ1-2
abundance: few
v_gene: TRBV29-1
CDR3nt: TGCAGCGTTGAAGGACAGCTCTATGGCTACACCTTC
CDR3aa: CSVEGQLYGYTF

d_gene: .
j_gene: TRBJ1-2
abundance: .
v_gene: TRBV27
CDR3nt: TGTGCCAGCAGTTTCCGACTTCCCACAGGGAGCGGGTCTGGCTACACCTTC
CDR3aa: CASSFRLPTGSGSGYTF

d_gene: .
j_gene: TRBJ1-5
abundance: .
v_gene: TRBV5-1
CDR3nt: TGCGCCAGCAGCTTGTCTTGGGGTGACAATCAGCCCCAGCATTTT
CDR3aa: CASSLSWGDNQPQHF

d_gene: .
j_gene: TRBJ2-5
abundance: few
v_gene: TRBV28
CDR3nt: TGTGCCAGCAGGACAGCAGAACAAGAGACCCAGTACTTC
CDR3aa: CASRTAEQETQYF

d_gene: .
j_gene: TRBJ2-5
abundance: .
v_gene: TRBV29-1
CDR3nt: TGCAGCGTTGTATCCGGGTCTAAAGAGACCCAGTACTTC
CDR3aa: CSVVSGSKETQYF

d_gene: .
j_gene: TRBJ2-7
abundance: .
v_gene: TRBV5-1
CDR3nt: TGCGCCAGCAGCTTGGCCGGTAACTCCTACGAGCAGTACTTC
CDR3aa: CASSLAGNSYEQYF

d_gene: TRBD2
j_gene: TRBJ2-3
abundance: .
v_gene: TRBV5-1
CDR3nt: TGCGCCAGCACTGAGGGGACTAGGTCCTCCACAGATACGCAGTATTTT
CDR3aa: CASTEGTRSSTDTQYF

d_gene: .
j_gene: TRBJ2-5
abundance: few
v_gene: TRBV19
CDR3nt: TGTGCCAGTAGCCGAGGTGGGGAAGAGACCCAGTACTTC
CDR3aa: CASSRGGEETQYF